Following are 8 T cell receptor beta chains from one sample sequenced in a study of blood T cell repertoires in COVID-19 (TCRdb year 2020). To prepare the library, the immunoSEQ multiplex PCR assay was applied. TCRdb's version of the immuneACCESS table is confined to in-frame rearrangements and falls short of the full clone set. An unresolved V gene accounts for under half of the shortfall where checked; the remainder is of unknown origin. For this sample the table gives about 150,000 clones, of which approximately 88% were detected only once. The top ten hold around 2.1% of the sample. Sequencing used peripheral blood. These receptors all come from a man between 65 and 85 years old with acute or convalescent COVID-19.

This clone occurred once. The chain is built from TRBV9 and TRBJ1-6; D remains ambiguous. Germline CDR1 and CDR2: SGDLS and YYNGEE. The CDR3 is made up of 14 amino acids. The germline V and J ends were trimmed by 4 bases and 9 bases, with 14 bases remaining between them. As DNA, the CDR3 is TGTGCCAGCAGCTCCGACGCTGGGCCTTCACCCCTCCACTTT. As protein: CASSSDAGPSPLHF.

The V gene is TRBV5-1, the J gene TRBJ1-4; unclear D gene. The CDR3 length is 13 residues. CDR1 is SGHRS, CDR2 YFSETQ, per germline. V was pared by 7 bases and J by 0 bases, with 7 bases between. The DNA of the CDR3 is TGCGCCAGCCGACTTGCAACTAATGAAAAACTGTTTTTT. The encoded protein is CASRLATNEKLFF. The full variable domain, rest sourced from reference TRBV5-1 and TRBJ1-4, is KAGVTQTPRYLIKTRGQQVTLSCSPISGHRSVSWYQQTPGQGLQFLFEYFSETQRNKGNFPGRFSGRQFSNSRSEMNVSTLELGDSALYLCASRLATNEKLFFGSGTQLSVL.

J is TRBJ1-4 and V is TRBV12-5; 9 bases align to TRBD1. Germline-derived CDR1 and CDR2 are LGHNT and FRNRAP. Trimming at V came to 1 base and at J to 5 bases, leaving 5 bases not matched to a gene. The CDR3 spans 16 residues. In nucleotides, the CDR3 is TGTGCTAGTGGTTTGGGCCACGGGACAGGGAATGAAAAACTGTTTTTT. Translation gives CASGLGHGTGNEKLFF. The whole variable domain, filled in from reference TRBV12-5 and TRBJ1-4, reads DARVTQTPRHKVTEMGQEVTMRCQPILGHNTVFWYRQTMMQGLELLAYFRNRAPLDDSGMPKDRFSAEMPDATLATLKIQPSEPRDSAVYFCASGLGHGTGNEKLFFGSGTQLSVL.

J is TRBJ2-2 and V is TRBV6-5; TRBD1 is a possible D gene (5 bases). V lost 6 bases and J lost 7, with 12 bases in between. Germline V gene data show CDR1 as MNHEY and CDR2 as SVGAGI. The length of the CDR3 is 13 residues. The DNA for the CDR3 is TGTGCCAGCAGAGCGCAGGGTGGCGGGGAGCTGTTTTTT. It encodes CASRAQGGGELFF.

This sequence joins TRBV7-8 and TRBJ2-1; D is unresolved. Per germline, CDR1 SGHVS and CDR2 FQNEAQ. The CDR3 is 13 amino acids. The V gene lost 5 bases and the J gene lost 9 bases, with 14 bases spanning the gap. The CDR3 nucleotides read TGTGCCAGCAGCCCCCGAGGATTTAGTGAGCAGTTCTTC. This encodes CASSPRGFSEQFF.

As DNA, the CDR3 is TGTGCCAGCAGCTTAGGCAAGGGGAATCAGCCCCAGCATTTT. Its protein is CASSLGKGNQPQHF. This chain uses TRBV7-8 with TRBJ1-5; a weak D match, TRBD1 (5 bases). Between the trimmed V and J ends, which lost 1 base and 4 bases, there was a span of 8 bases. CDR3 size: 14 residues. Germline V CDR1 and CDR2: SGHVS, FQNEAQ.

The chain links TRBV7-9 to TRBJ1-2, with D hard to call. The CDR3 loop spans 14 amino acids. Trimming cost V 1 base and J 6 bases, with 12 bases left between them. CDR1 SEHNR and CDR2 FQNEAQ come from the germline V gene (reference sequence). CDR3 region: CASSLVFKPDGYTF. The CDR3 nucleotides read TGTGCCAGCAGCTTAGTATTCAAGCCCGATGGCTACACCTTC.

About this clone: Other nucleotide sequences in the sample specify the same CDR3. J is TRBJ2-5 and V is TRBV9, with a tentative D call TRBD2 (5 bases). This CDR3 comprises 13 residues. Germline CDR1 is SGDLS and CDR2 is YYNGEE. V dropped 4 bases and J dropped 1 base, with 8 bases sitting between them. The CDR3 region has the DNA TGTGCCAGCAGCTTAAGCGGCCAAGAGACCCAGTACTTC. It is translated as CASSLSGQETQYF.